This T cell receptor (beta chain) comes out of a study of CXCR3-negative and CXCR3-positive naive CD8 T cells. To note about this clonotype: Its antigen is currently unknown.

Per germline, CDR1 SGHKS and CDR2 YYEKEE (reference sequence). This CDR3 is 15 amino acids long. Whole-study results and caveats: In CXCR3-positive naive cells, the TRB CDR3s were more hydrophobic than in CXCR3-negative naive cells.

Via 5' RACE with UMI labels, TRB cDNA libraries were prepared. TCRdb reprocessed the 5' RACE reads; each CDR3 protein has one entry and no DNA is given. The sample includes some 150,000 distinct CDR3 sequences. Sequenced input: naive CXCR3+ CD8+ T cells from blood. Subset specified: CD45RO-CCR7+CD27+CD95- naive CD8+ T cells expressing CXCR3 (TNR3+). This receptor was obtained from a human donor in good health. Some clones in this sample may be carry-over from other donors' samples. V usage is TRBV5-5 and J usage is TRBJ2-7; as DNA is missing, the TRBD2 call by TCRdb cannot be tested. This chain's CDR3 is CASSLVPGGGREQYF.